This T cell receptor beta chain was profiled in a study of cytomegalovirus exposure and HLA in healthy donors. Overall study context: Previous work identified 120 million or so unique TCR beta sequences from some 170 million T cells.

With respect to this clone: Its matching antigen is unknown.

CDR3 length: 15 residues. The V gene lost 5 bases and the J gene lost 7 bases, with 18 bases spanning the gap. Germline V CDR1 and CDR2: SGHTA, FQGNSA. 13 Jbeta primers and 60 Vbeta primers were used for the PCR. TCRdb's table, derived via immunoSEQ multiplex PCR, lists solely in-frame clones and lacks some. The sample yields around 150,000 clones, about 72% seen once. General study findings and limits: Common viral pathogens (according to a later analysis) appeared linked to several of the most significant clusters. Immune exposure information comprised only CMV serostatus.

Sequencing was performed on PBMCs. This clonotype originated in a man aged 55 to 69 in good health and CMV-seronegative. This chain connects TRBV7-2 to TRBJ2-4; unclear D gene. The CDR3 coding sequence is TGTGCCAGCAGCCCACCGCCCCTTGCGTCGAACATTCAGTACTTC. Its protein is CASSPPPLASNIQYF.